This T cell receptor (beta chain) was found in a study of T cell responses to AZD1222 COVID-19 vaccine. Overall study findings and caveats: Baseline seropositivity characterized only six AZD1222 recipients. Repertoire sampling was restricted to post-peak T cell response timepoints. Spike-spanning, vaccine-associated CD4 TCRs were dominant at 160-218 and 743-854.

Sequencing used immunoSEQ multiplex PCR; TCRdb keeps in-frame clones, though not all of them. The sample records about 160,000 clones, under 95% being singletons. V was clipped by 4 bases and J by 1 base; unmatched bases: 2. The germline CDR1 and CDR2 sequences are SGHRS and YFSETQ. The CDR3 is 15 residues long. A note on this clone: Its antigen remains unidentified.

The material was peripheral blood, obtained 28 days after the second AZD1222 dose. This sequence joins TRBV5-1 and TRBJ2-1, with TRBD1 matching over 10 bases. This clonotype was sampled from an adult who received the AZD1222 COVID-19 vaccine. The CDR3 nucleotides read TGCGCCAGCAGCGGACAGGGGGGGTCCTACAATGAGCAGTTCTTC. Encoded protein: CASSGQGGSYNEQFF. Drawing the rest from reference TRBV5-1 and TRBJ2-1, the complete variable domain is KAGVTQTPRYLIKTRGQQVTLSCSPISGHRSVSWYQQTPGQGLQFLFEYFSETQRNKGNFPGRFSGRQFSNSRSEMNVSTLELGDSALYLCASSGQGGSYNEQFFGPGTRLTVL.